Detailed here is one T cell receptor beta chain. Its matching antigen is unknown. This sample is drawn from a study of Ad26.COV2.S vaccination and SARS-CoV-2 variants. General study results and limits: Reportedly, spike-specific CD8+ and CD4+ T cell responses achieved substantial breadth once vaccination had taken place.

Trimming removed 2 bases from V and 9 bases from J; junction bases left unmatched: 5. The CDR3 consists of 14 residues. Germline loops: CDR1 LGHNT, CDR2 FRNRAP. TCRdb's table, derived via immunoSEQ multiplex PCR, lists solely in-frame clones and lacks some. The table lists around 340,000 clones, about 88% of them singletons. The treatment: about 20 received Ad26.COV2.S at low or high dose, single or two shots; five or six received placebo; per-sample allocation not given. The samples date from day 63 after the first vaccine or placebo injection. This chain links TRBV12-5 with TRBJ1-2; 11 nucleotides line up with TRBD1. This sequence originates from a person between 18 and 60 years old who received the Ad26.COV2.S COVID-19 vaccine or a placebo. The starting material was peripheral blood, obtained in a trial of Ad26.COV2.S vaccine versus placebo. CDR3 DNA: TGTGCTAGTGGTTTGTCGGGACAGGGGGTCAGCTACACCTTC. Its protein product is CASGLSGQGVSYTF.